These 27 T cell receptor beta chains share one sample of origin, sequenced in a study of shared T cell receptors in the human thymus. This table comes from immunoSEQ multiplex PCR, and its TCRdb copy is limited to in-frame clones, with some not included. Seen here are some 700,000 clones, 85% to 90% observed once, and the top ten hold 0.0095% to 0.011%. These same data were also listed under a study on human thymus T cells.

The sample consisted of thymocytes. The receptor set was obtained from a boy under two years old with a congenital heart defect.

This clone is a singleton in its sample. The gene calls are TRBV5-4 and TRBJ2-3; a possible D gene is TRBD2 (5 bases). This CDR3 has 18 residues. Between the trimmed V and J ends, which lost 0 bases and 1 base, there was a span of 18 bases. The V gene's germline CDR1 is SGHNT and CDR2 YYREEE (reference sequence). The CDR3 spells CASSLDLFGELGTDTQYF. CDR3 nucleotide sequence: TGTGCCAGCAGCTTGGATTTGTTTGGGGAGCTGGGCACAGATACGCAGTATTTT.

The chain carries TRBV5-6 and TRBJ1-1, with TRBD1 matching 8 bases. CDR3 length: 18 amino acids. V lost 1 base, J lost 0 bases, and 11 bases stayed unmatched. Germline-derived CDR1 and CDR2 are SGHDT and YYEEEE. The CDR3 DNA sequence: TGTGCCAGCAGCTTGCCCTGGACAGGGAGTTGGATGAACACTGAAGCTTTCTTT. Translating gives CASSLPWTGSWMNTEAFF. The full variable domain, with the rest looked up from reference TRBV5-6 and TRBJ1-1, is DAGVTQSPTHLIKTRGQQVTLRCSPKSGHDTVSWYQQALGQGPQFIFQYYEEEERQRGNFPDRFSGHQFPNYSSELNVNALLLGDSALYLCASSLPWTGSWMNTEAFFGQGTRLTVV.

The count of this clone is one. This chain links TRBV21-1 with TRBJ2-7; the table's D call, TRBD1, was not checked against the DNA. TRBV21-1 is shown as a pseudogene. This CDR3 is built from 17 residues. The CDR3 region has the DNA TGTGCCAGCAGCCCAAAGTCCGCTGTCCAGATTACCTACGAGCAGTACTTC. It encodes CASSPKSAVQITYEQYF.

The DNA for the CDR3 is TGTGCCAGCAGCATTAGCAGGAGGAACTATGGCTACACCTTC. Translating it yields CASSISRRNYGYTF. The chain is built from TRBV7-8 and TRBJ1-2; D gene unclear. Germline lookup yields CDR1 SGHVS and CDR2 FQNEAQ. V was pared by 5 bases and J by 2 bases, with 12 bases between. The CDR3 is 14 residues long.

The rearrangement joins TRBV6-5 to TRBJ1-3, with no clear D. Looked up from germline, CDR1 is MNHEY and CDR2 is SVGAGI. The CDR3 length is 13 residues. Trimming cost V 4 bases and J 8 bases, with 12 bases left between them. CDR3 region: CASSSRTRDTIYF. The CDR3 region has the DNA TGTGCCAGCAGTTCGAGGACTAGAGACACCATATATTTT.

The chain employs TRBV23-1 and TRBJ2-7, with 10 bases fitting TRBD1. TRBV23-1 has ORF status, its function being uncertain. CDR3 size: 19 residues. Trimming at V came to 0 bases and at J to 0 bases, leaving 11 bases not matched to a gene. The CDR3 loop reads CASSQSGGTGVTFSYEQYF. Written as DNA, the CDR3 is TGCGCCAGCAGTCAATCAGGGGGGACAGGGGTTACCTTCTCCTACGAGCAGTACTTC.

J is TRBJ2-7 and V is TRBV27; 11 bases align to TRBD2. The germline V gene has CDR1 MNHEY and CDR2 SMNVEV (reference sequence). With 4 bases clipped from V and 3 bases from J, the junction kept 5 bases outside the gene matches. This CDR3 contains 15 residues. The CDR3 loop is CASSSGTSGHYEQYF. In DNA, the CDR3 is TGTGCCAGCAGTTCAGGGACTAGCGGTCACTACGAGCAGTACTTC.

This sequence joins TRBV5-1 and TRBJ2-4; 8 nucleotides line up with TRBD2. Per the germline V gene, CDR1 is SGHRS and CDR2 is YFSETQ. With V trimmed by 4 bases and J by 4 bases, 7 bases remained unmatched. This CDR3 comprises 15 residues. The CDR3 nucleotides are TGCGCCAGCAGCCTTGGTCGGGAGGGGAAAAACATTCAGTACTTC. Translating gives CASSLGREGKNIQYF.

The rearrangement links TRBV5-1 to TRBJ2-6; weak D call: TRBD2 (5 bases). The germline CDR1 and CDR2 sequences are SGHRS and YFSETQ. This CDR3 is built from 18 residues. V lost 0 bases, J lost 2 bases, and 15 bases lay in between. DNA of the CDR3: TGCGCCAGCAGCTTGGGCCGGACTTCTATCCCTGGGGCCAACGTCCTGACTTTC. Translated: CASSLGRTSIPGANVLTF.

The chain carries TRBV4-2 and TRBJ2-7; D unclear. The CDR3 runs 15 residues. CDR1 and CDR2 (germline): LGHNA, YNFKEQ. V was clipped by 2 bases and J by 2 bases, with 13 bases between them. CDR3 DNA sequence: TGTGCCAGCAGCCAATGGAGAATCTTCACCTACGAGCAGTACTTC. Its translation is CASSQWRIFTYEQYF.

This clone was seen a single time. This chain uses TRBV7-8 with TRBJ1-5, with D perhaps matching TRBD1 (5 bases). The CDR3 runs to 19 residues. Trimming shortened V by 5 bases and J by 0 bases, and 23 bases separated the two germline ends. Germline V gene data show CDR1 as SGHVS and CDR2 as FQNEAQ. CDR3 sequence reads: CASSPFGSAGRDSNQPQHF. CDR3 bases: TGTGCCAGCAGCCCATTCGGTTCGGCAGGGCGGGATAGCAATCAGCCCCAGCATTTT.

The chain has TRBV14 and TRBJ2-7, with 9 bases lining up with TRBD1. This CDR3 spans 18 amino acids. The V segment lost 5 bases and the J segment 6 bases; nucleotides outside the gene matches: 20. Germline lookup yields CDR1 SGHDN and CDR2 FVKESK. The CDR3 loop reads CASSERPTVRDRDCEQYF. CDR3 bases: TGTGCCAGCAGCGAAAGACCCACCGTCCGGGACAGGGATTGCGAGCAGTACTTC.

This chain's CDR3 is CASSLATGGEQYF. CDR3 nucleotides: TGTGCCAGCAGCTTAGCAACCGGAGGTGAGCAGTACTTC. The V gene is TRBV7-8, the J gene TRBJ2-5; D possibly corresponds to TRBD2 (5 bases). This CDR3 spans 13 amino acids. V was shortened by 0 bases and J by 11 bases, with 13 bases between the two germline ends. Germline-derived CDR1 and CDR2 are SGHVS and FQNEAQ.

V is TRBV27 and J is TRBJ1-2; the D is unclear. There are 12 residues in the CDR3. In germline, CDR1 is MNHEY, CDR2 SMNVEV (reference sequence). V lost 8 bases, J lost 4 bases, and 11 bases lay in between. CDR3 residues: CASGPAGYGYTF. The DNA for the CDR3 is TGTGCCAGCGGTCCGGCGGGCTATGGCTACACCTTC.

The V and J genes are TRBV27 and TRBJ2-1; D is perhaps TRBD2 (5 bases). CDR3 length: 12 amino acids. The V end was cut by 4 bases, the J end by 6 bases, with 7 bases between. Looked up from germline, CDR1 is MNHEY and CDR2 is SMNVEV (reference sequence). CDR3 coding DNA: TGTGCCAGCAGTTGGAGCGGCAATGAGCAGTTCTTC. It codes for CASSWSGNEQFF.

This clone was seen a single time. V and J are TRBV11-3 and TRBJ1-4; D may be TRBD1 (5 bases). This CDR3 is built from 15 residues. Germline V gene lookup returns CDR1 SGHNT and CDR2 YENEEA. V lost 5 bases, J lost 8 bases, and 18 bases lay in between. CDR3 region: CASSLSGDFNEKLFF. The CDR3 coding sequence is TGTGCCAGCAGCCTCTCGGGGGACTTTAACGAAAAACTGTTTTTT. Complete variable domain (other parts from reference TRBV11-3 and TRBJ1-4): EAGVVQSPRYKIIEKKQPVAFWCNPISGHNTLYWYLQNLGQGPELLIRYENEEAVDDSQLPKDRFSAERLKGVDSTLKIQPAELGDSAVYLCASSLSGDFNEKLFFGSGTQLSVL.

The chain joins TRBV6-4 to TRBJ2-6; D call uncertain. This CDR3 contains 15 residues. Germline V gives CDR1 MRHNA, CDR2 SNTAGT. V was trimmed by 5 bases and J by 0 bases, leaving 8 bases between them. As DNA, the CDR3 is TGTGCCAGCAGTCTTCTCGGCTCTGGGGCCAACGTCCTGACTTTC. It is translated as CASSLLGSGANVLTF.

The J gene is TRBJ2-1, the V gene TRBV30, with 8 bases lining up with TRBD1. The germline CDR1 and CDR2 sequences are GTSNPN and SVGIG (reference sequence). Germline trimming cut 3 bases from V and 6 bases from J; bases unmatched to any gene: 7. The CDR3 totals 14 residues. The CDR3 region is CAWRGQGAPNEQFF. CDR3 DNA sequence: TGTGCCTGGAGGGGGCAGGGGGCTCCCAATGAGCAGTTCTTC.

CDR3 loop: CASSPLAPPSYNEQFF. The CDR3 region has the DNA TGTGCCAGCAGCCCACTAGCGCCCCCCTCCTACAATGAGCAGTTCTTC. The chain recombines TRBV28 with TRBJ2-1, with 7 positions matching TRBD2. Germline CDR1 MDHEN, CDR2 SYDVKM. The CDR3 runs to 16 residues. V gave up 6 bases and J gave up 0 bases; unmatched junction bases: 8.

The V and J genes are TRBV25-1 and TRBJ1-4; 7 positions agree with TRBD1. The CDR3 totals 18 residues. Per the germline V gene, CDR1 is MGHDK and CDR2 is SYGVNS. After removal of 2 bases from V and 0 bases from J, the junction contained 9 bases not matched to a gene. The CDR3 is CASSEPLRQGTTNEKLFF. Written as DNA, the CDR3 is TGTGCCAGCAGTGAACCGCTGAGACAGGGAACAACTAATGAAAAACTGTTTTTT.

CDR3 bases: TGTGCCAGCAGCCCCATTGTCCCGCCTAGCGGGAGAACAGATACGCAGTATTTT. Translation: CASSPIVPPSGRTDTQYF. The gene calls are TRBV27 and TRBJ2-3, with TRBD2 matching over 10 bases. The CDR3 sequence is 18 residues long. V gave up 6 bases and J gave up 3 bases; unmatched junction bases: 15. Per the germline V gene, CDR1 is MNHEY and CDR2 is SMNVEV (reference sequence).

The V gene is TRBV5-4, the J gene TRBJ2-7; D is unresolved. The CDR3 sequence is 17 residues long. V shed 4 bases and J shed 0 bases, with 20 bases lying between them. Germline V gene sequence: CDR1 SGHNT, CDR2 YYREEE (reference sequence). For the CDR3, the DNA is TGTGCCAGCAGCCTAACCCCGGAGAGCCGGCGCTCCTACGAGCAGTACTTC. Translation: CASSLTPESRRSYEQYF.

The V and J genes are TRBV11-2 and TRBJ2-3, with 8 bases fitting TRBD2. Germline V gene lookup returns CDR1 SGHAT and CDR2 FQNNGV. The CDR3 has 15 amino acids. V lost 3 bases to trimming and J lost 6 bases; unmatched junction nucleotides: 8. CDR3 region: CASSFKTSDSDTQYF. The CDR3 nucleotides read TGTGCCAGCAGCTTCAAGACTAGCGATTCGGATACGCAGTATTTT.

The table lists this clone with a count of one. V and J are TRBV5-4 and TRBJ2-6; 14 nucleotides match TRBD2. The V gene's germline CDR1 is SGHNT and CDR2 YYREEE (reference sequence). CDR3 length: 20 residues. Germline trimming cut 0 bases from V and 0 bases from J; bases unmatched to any gene: 5. CDR3 sequence (DNA): TGTGCCAGCAGCTTGGAGTGGACTAGCGGGAGGCCCTCTGGGGCCAACGTCCTGACTTTC. Its protein is CASSLEWTSGRPSGANVLTF.

This chain uses TRBV6-5 with TRBJ1-2; possible D gene TRBD1, 5 bases. The CDR3 runs 14 residues. Trimming took 5 bases from V and 2 from J, leaving 12 bases between them. From germline, CDR1 is MNHEY and CDR2 SVGAGI. CDR3 DNA sequence: TGTGCCAGCAGTCGCCAGACAGCCAACTATGGCTACACCTTC. Protein product: CASSRQTANYGYTF.

The rearrangement joins TRBV27 to TRBJ2-7; TRBD2 aligns across 14 bases. CDR3 length equals 18 residues. CDR1 and CDR2 (germline): MNHEY, SMNVEV (reference sequence). V dropped 6 bases and J dropped 2; count of bases not matched to a gene: 12. For the CDR3, the DNA is TGTGCCAGCAGCATCCGACCGGGACTAGCGGGAGCGGCCTACGAGCAGTACTTC. Translated, it gives CASSIRPGLAGAAYEQYF.

The rearrangement links TRBV30 to TRBJ1-5; TRBD1 aligns across 8 bases. With V trimmed by 3 bases and J by 0 bases, 4 bases remained unmatched. The V gene's germline CDR1 is GTSNPN and CDR2 SVGIG (reference sequence). The CDR3 is 15 residues long. The CDR3 protein is CAWRATGASNQPQHF. The CDR3 nucleotides are TGTGCCTGGAGGGCGACAGGGGCTAGCAATCAGCCCCAGCATTTT. Using reference TRBV30 and TRBJ1-5 for the parts outside the CDR3, the full variable domain is SQTIHQWPATLVQPVGSPLSLECTVEGTSNPNLYWYRQAAGRGLQLLFYSVGIGQISSEVPQNLSASRPQDRQFILSSKKLLLSDSGFYLCAWRATGASNQPQHFGDGTRLSIL.